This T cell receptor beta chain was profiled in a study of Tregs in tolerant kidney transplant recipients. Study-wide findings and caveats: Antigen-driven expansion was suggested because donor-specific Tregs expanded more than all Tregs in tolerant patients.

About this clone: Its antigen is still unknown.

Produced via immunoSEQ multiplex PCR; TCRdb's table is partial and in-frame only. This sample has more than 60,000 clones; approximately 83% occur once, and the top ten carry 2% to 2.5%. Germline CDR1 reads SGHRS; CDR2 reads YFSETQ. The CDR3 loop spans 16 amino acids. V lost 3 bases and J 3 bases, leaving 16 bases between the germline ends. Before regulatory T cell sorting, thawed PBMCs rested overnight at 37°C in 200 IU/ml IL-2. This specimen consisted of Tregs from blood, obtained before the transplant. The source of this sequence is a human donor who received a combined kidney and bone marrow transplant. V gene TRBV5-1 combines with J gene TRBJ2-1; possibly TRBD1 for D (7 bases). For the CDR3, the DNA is TGCGCCAGCAGCTCGCAGGGGGGCCTGATCTACAATGAGCAGTTCTTC. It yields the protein CASSSQGGLIYNEQFF.